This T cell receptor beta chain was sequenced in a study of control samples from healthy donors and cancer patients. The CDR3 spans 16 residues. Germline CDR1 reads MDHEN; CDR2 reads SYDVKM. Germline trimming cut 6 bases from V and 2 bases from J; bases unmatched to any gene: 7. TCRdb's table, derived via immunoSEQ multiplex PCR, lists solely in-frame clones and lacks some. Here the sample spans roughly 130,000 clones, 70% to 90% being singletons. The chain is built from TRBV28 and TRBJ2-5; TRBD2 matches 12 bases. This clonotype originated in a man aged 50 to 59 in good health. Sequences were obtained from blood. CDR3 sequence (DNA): TGTGCCAGCAGCCCTACCCTAGCGGGGGGGCAAGAGACCCAGTACTTC. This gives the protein CASSPTLAGGQETQYF.